The 6 T cell receptor beta chains presented below share a single source sample, sequenced in a study of cytotoxic CD8 clonotypes in ibrutinib-treated CLL. Only in-frame clones appear in the TCRdb table, and some are missing; sequencing was by immunoSEQ multiplex PCR. This repertoire shows about 120,000 clones, approximately 56% found once; its top ten account for more than 35%. Material: PBMCs, obtained after 24 months of ibrutinib treatment. These receptors were taken from a human donor with chronic lymphocytic leukemia.

CDR3 coding DNA: TGTGCCAGCTCACCCCGGAACAGTATGGGCGGCACAGATACGCAGTATTTT. Amino acid sequence: CASSPRNSMGGTDTQYF. The J gene is TRBJ2-3, the V gene TRBV18; the D is unclear. The CDR3 contains 17 residues. Trimming stripped 3 bases from V and 1 base from J, with 17 bases between. The germline V gene has CDR1 KGHSH and CDR2 LQKENI.

The chain carries TRBV11-3 and TRBJ2-1; 7 bases are shared with TRBD1. Germline V gene sequence: CDR1 SGHNT, CDR2 YENEEA. J was trimmed by 12 bases and V by 5 bases; bases with no gene match: 10. This CDR3 is built from 13 residues. The CDR3 loop is CASSATQGIGQFF. As DNA, the CDR3 is TGTGCCAGCAGCGCTACACAGGGGATCGGGCAGTTCTTC.

The CDR3 DNA reads TGCGCCAGCAGCCAAGAAGGGCGGAGCTCCTACGAGCAGTACTTC. Its protein product is CASSQEGRSSYEQYF. V gene TRBV4-1 combines with J gene TRBJ2-7, with D unresolved. This CDR3 spans 15 amino acids. In germline, CDR1 is MGHRA, CDR2 YSYEKL. The V and J ends lost 0 bases and 0 bases respectively, with 9 bases between them.

This sequence joins TRBV25-1 and TRBJ1-1; D unclear. CDR3 size: 15 residues. Trimming removed 6 bases from V and 0 bases from J, with 14 bases in between. Germline-derived CDR1 and CDR2 are MGHDK and SYGVNS. The CDR3 DNA is TGTGCCAGCAGCCAACTTGCGGGAATGAACACTGAAGCTTTCTTT. It encodes CASSQLAGMNTEAFF.

The V gene is TRBV6-5, the J gene TRBJ2-1; D is uncertain. The CDR3 runs 13 residues. Germline loops: CDR1 MNHEY, CDR2 SVGAGI. The V end was cut by 0 bases, the J end by 7 bases, with 7 bases between. CDR3 in DNA: TGTGCCAGCAGTTACTCCCCTAAGAATGAGCAGTTCTTC. This codes for CASSYSPKNEQFF.

The genes are TRBV9 and TRBJ2-7; D perhaps matches TRBD1 (6 bases). Trimming took off 2 bases at V and 3 bases at J, with 12 bases between the two ends. This CDR3 contains 14 residues. Germline-derived CDR1 and CDR2 are SGDLS and YYNGEE. CDR3 residues: CASSVGRGFYEQYF. The CDR3 coding sequence is TGTGCCAGCAGCGTTGGCAGGGGATTCTACGAGCAGTACTTC.